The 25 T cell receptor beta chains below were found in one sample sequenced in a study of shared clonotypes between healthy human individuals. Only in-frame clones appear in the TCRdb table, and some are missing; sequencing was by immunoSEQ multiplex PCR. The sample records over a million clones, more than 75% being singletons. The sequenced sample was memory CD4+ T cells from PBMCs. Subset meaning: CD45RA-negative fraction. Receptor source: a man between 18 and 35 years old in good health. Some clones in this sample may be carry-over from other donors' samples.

Here the CDR3 DNA reads TGTGCCAGCAGCCCCAACGGAGGACTAGCAGGAACCCAGTACTTC. It is translated as CASSPNGGLAGTQYF. The chain combines TRBV7-2 with TRBJ2-5; TRBD2 matches at 8 bases. In germline, CDR1 is SGHTA, CDR2 FQGNSA. V lost 5 bases and J lost 8; bases outside the gene matches: 13. CDR3 length: 15 residues.

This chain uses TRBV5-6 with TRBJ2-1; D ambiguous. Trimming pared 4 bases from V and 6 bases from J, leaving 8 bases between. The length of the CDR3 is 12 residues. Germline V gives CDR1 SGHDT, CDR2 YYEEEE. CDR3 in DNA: TGTGCCAGCAGCCAAGGATCCAATGAGCAGTTCTTC. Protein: CASSQGSNEQFF.

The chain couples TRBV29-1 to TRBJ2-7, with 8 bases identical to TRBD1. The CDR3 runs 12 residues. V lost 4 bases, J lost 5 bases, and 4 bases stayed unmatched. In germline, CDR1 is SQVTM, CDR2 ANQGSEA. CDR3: CSVVGQGNEQYF. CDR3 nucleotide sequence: TGCAGCGTTGTCGGACAGGGCAACGAGCAGTACTTC.

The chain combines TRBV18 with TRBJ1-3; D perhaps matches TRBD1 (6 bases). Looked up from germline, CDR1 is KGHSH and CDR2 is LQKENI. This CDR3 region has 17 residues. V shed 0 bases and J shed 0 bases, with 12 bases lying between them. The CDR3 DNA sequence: TGTGCCAGCTCACCACCTGGGGGCCCACACTCTGGAAACACCATATATTTT. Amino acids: CASSPPGGPHSGNTIYF.

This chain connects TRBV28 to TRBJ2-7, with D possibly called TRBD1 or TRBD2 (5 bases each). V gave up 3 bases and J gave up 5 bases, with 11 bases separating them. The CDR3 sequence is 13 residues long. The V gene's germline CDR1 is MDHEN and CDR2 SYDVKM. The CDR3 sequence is CASSFGARDEQYF. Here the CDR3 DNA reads TGTGCCAGCAGTTTCGGGGCCCGCGACGAGCAGTACTTC.

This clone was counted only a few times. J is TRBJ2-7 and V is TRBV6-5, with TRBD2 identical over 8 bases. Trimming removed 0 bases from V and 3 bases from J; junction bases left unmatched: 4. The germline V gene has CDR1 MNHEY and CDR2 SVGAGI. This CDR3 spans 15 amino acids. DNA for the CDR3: TGTGCCAGCAGTTACTCGAGTAGCGGGGACTACGAGCAGTACTTC. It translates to CASSYSSSGDYEQYF.

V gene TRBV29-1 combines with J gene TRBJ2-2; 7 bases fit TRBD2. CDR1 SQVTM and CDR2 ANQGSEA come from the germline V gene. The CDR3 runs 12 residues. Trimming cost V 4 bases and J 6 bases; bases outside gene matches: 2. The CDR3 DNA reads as TGCAGCGTTGCCCGGGGGGCCGGGGAGCTGTTTTTT. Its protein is CSVARGAGELFF.

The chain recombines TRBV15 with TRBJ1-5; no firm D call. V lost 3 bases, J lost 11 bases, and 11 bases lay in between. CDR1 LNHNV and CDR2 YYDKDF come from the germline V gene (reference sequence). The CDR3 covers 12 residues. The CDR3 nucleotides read TGTGCCACCAGCAGGAGTCCCGGGGCCCAGCATTTT. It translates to CATSRSPGAQHF.

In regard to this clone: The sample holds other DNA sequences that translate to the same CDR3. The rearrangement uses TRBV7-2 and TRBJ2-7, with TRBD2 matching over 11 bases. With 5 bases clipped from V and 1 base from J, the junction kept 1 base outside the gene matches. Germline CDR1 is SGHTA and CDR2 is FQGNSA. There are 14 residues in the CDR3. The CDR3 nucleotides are TGTGCCAGCAGCAGACTAGCGGGATCCTACGAGCAGTACTTC. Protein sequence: CASSRLAGSYEQYF. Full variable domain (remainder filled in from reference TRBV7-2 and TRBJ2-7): GAGVSQSPSNKVTEKGKDVELRCDPISGHTALYWYRQSLGQGLEFLIYFQGNSAPDKSGLPSDRFSAERTGGSVSTLTIQRTQQEDSAVYLCASSRLAGSYEQYFGPGTRLTVT.

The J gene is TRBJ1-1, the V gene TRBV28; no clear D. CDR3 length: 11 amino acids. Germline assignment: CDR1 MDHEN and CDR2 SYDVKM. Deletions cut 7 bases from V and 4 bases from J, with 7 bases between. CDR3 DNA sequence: TGTGCCAGCACCACGGTCACTGAAGCTTTCTTT. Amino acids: CASTTVTEAFF.

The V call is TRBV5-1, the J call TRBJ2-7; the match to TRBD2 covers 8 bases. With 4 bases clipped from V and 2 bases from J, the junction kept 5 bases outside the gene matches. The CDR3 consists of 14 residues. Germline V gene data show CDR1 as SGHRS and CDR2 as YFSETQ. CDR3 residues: CASSATSGTYEQYF. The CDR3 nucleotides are TGCGCCAGCAGCGCAACTAGCGGAACCTACGAGCAGTACTTC.

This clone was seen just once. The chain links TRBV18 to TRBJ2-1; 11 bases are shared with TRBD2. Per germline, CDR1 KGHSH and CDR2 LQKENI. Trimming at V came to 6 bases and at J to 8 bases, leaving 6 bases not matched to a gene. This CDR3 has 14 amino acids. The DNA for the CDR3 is TGTGCCAGCTCCCAGGGACTAGCGGATGATGAGCAGTTCTTC. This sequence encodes CASSQGLADDEQFF.

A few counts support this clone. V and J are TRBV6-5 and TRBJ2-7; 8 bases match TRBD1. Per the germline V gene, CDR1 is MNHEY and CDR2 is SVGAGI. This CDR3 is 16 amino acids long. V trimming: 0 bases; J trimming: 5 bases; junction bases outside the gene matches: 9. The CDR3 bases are TGTGCCAGCAGTTACTCCCAAAGGACAGGGAATAACGAGCAGTACTTC. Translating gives CASSYSQRTGNNEQYF.

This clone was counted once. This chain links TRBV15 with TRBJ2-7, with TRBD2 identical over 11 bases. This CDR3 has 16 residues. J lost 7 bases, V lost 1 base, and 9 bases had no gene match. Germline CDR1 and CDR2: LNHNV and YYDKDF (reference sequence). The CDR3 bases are TGTGCCACCAGCAGAGGTGGCCTAGCGGGAGGTGATGAGCAGTACTTC. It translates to CATSRGGLAGGDEQYF.

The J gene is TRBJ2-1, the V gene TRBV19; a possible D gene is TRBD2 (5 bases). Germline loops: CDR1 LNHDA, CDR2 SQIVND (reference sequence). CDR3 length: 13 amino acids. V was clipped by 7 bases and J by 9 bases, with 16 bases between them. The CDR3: CASNTRESTEQFF. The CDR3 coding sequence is TGTGCCAGTAATACCCGGGAAAGTACTGAGCAGTTCTTC.

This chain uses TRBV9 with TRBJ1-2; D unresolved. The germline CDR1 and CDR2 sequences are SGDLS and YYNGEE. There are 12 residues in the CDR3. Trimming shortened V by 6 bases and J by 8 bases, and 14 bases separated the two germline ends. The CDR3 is CASNTLGGGYTF. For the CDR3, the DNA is TGTGCCAGCAACACGTTAGGTGGAGGCTACACCTTC.

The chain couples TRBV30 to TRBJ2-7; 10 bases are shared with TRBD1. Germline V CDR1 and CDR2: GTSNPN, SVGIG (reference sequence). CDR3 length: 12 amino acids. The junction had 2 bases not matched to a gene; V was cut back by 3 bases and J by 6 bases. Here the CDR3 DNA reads TGTGCCTGGAGGGGGACAGGGGTCGAGCAGTACTTC. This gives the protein CAWRGTGVEQYF.

The CDR3 DNA follows: TGTGCCAGCAGCGGGGCCGGGACTAGCAGCACAGATACGCAGTATTTT. Translated: CASSGAGTSSTDTQYF. This sequence joins TRBV5-8 and TRBJ2-3, with 9 bases identical to TRBD2. The ends lost 4 bases at V and 0 bases at J; junction bases unmatched: 6. The germline V gene has CDR1 SGHTS and CDR2 YDEGEE. The CDR3 spans 16 residues. The entire variable domain, with the rest obtained from reference TRBV5-8 and TRBJ2-3, is as follows: EAGVTQSPTHLIKTRGQQATLRCSPISGHTSVYWYQQALGLGLQFLLWYDEGEERNRGNFPPRFSGRQFPNYSSELNVNALELEDSALYLCASSGAGTSSTDTQYFGPGTRLTVL.

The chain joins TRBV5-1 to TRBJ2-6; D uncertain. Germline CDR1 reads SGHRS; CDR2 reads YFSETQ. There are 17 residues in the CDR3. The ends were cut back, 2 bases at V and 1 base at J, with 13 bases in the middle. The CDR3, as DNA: TGCGCCAGCAGCTTCAACCCACTAAGTTCTGGGGCCAACGTCCTGACTTTC. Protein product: CASSFNPLSSGANVLTF.

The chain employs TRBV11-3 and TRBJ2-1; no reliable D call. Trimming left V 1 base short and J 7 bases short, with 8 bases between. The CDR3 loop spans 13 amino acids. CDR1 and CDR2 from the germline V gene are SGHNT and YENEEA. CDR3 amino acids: CASSLGVWNEQFF. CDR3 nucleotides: TGTGCCAGCAGCTTAGGAGTGTGGAATGAGCAGTTCTTC.

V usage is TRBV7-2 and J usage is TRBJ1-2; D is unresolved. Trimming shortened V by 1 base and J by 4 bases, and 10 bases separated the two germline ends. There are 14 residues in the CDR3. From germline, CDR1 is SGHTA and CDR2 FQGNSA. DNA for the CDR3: TGTGCCAGCAGCTTAGGAGTCGGGTCCTATGGCTACACCTTC. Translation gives CASSLGVGSYGYTF.

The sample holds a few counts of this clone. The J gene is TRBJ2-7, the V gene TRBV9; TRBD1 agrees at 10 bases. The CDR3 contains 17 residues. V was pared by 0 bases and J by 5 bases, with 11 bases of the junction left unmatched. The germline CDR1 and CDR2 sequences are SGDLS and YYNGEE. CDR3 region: CASSVGVMGQGIHEQYF. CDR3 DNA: TGTGCCAGCAGCGTAGGAGTTATGGGACAGGGGATCCACGAGCAGTACTTC.

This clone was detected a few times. CDR3 nucleotides: TGCGCCAGCAGCGGGGACGGGTTCTTAAGCACAGATACGCAGTATTTT. This codes for CASSGDGFLSTDTQYF. The chain recombines TRBV4-1 with TRBJ2-3; D may be TRBD1 or TRBD2 (5 bases each). Germline assignment: CDR1 MGHRA and CDR2 YSYEKL. V was pared by 5 bases and J by 0 bases, with 15 bases between. The CDR3 loop spans 16 amino acids.

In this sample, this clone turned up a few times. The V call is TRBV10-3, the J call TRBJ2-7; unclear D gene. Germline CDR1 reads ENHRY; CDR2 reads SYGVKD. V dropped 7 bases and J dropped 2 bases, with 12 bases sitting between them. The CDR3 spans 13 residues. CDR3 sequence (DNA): TGTGCCATCACTGATAACCCGACCTACGAGCAGTACTTC. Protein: CAITDNPTYEQYF.

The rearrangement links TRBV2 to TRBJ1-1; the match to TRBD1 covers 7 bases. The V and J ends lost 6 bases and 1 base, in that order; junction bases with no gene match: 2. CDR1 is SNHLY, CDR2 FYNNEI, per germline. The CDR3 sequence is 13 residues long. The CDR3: CASRTGQNTEAFF. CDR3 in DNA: TGTGCCAGCAGGACAGGGCAGAACACTGAAGCTTTCTTT.